This entry features one TCR beta chain sequence. No antigen is known for it. The germline CDR1 and CDR2 sequences are SGHVS and FQNEAQ. The CDR3 has 16 amino acids. V shed 6 bases and J shed 6 bases, with 18 bases lying between them. Time point defined: newly diagnosed GD, antithyroid drugs for less than 3 months. Construction of the TCR library relied on RNA isolated from PBMCs. This entry belongs to a study of regulatory T cells in long-lasting Graves disease. Overall study findings and caveats: Sample size was small, which may have lowered accuracy. No thyroid tissue was studied; the work used peripheral blood only.

Arm-PCR of CDR3 regions and iRepertoire HTBI primers were the basis on which TCR beta libraries were built. MiXCR was run by TCRdb on the multiplex PCR reads, yielding one entry per CDR3 protein. The table records about 540,000 distinct CDR3 sequences, about 13% of them present only once. The data were also submitted as part of a second study, on T cells in Graves' hyperthyroidism and ophthalmopathy.

This sequence was found in a man younger than 40 with Graves disease. V and J are TRBV7-8 and TRBJ1-6, with D maybe TRBD1 (5 bases). Sequenced material: peripheral blood mononuclear cells (PBMCs), taken at new diagnosis, from a patient treated with antithyroid drugs. DNA of the CDR3: TGTGCCAGCAGTTCGCAGTCAGGGAGAGCTAATTCACCCCTCCACTTT. Protein product: CASSSQSGRANSPLHF. Complete variable domain (other parts from reference TRBV7-8 and TRBJ1-6): GAGVSQSPRYKVAKRGQDVALRCDPISGHVSLFWYQQALGQGPEFLTYFQNEAQLDKSGLPSDRFFAERPEGSVSTLKIQRTQQEDSAVYLCASSSQSGRANSPLHFGNGTRLTVT.